This T cell receptor beta chain was profiled in a study of blood T cell repertoires in COVID-19. In the study overall: From the United States, Italy and Spain came samples of acute and convalescent COVID-19. Sources were T cells, B-cell-depleted T cells, or PBMCs; the material itself was cDNA or gDNA.

Authors' processing steps: From reference gene primer amplification, estimates of nucleated cell counts were derived. Clones were read by immunoSEQ multiplex PCR, and TCRdb kept only the in-frame ones, dropping some. The V and J calls and clone size were taken over from that table, and D and trimming were inferred from the DNA. This sample yields some 190,000 clones, of which over 75% are seen a single time; 9.5% to 12% belongs to the top ten. Trimming took 3 bases from V and 4 from J; bases not matched to a gene: 1. The CDR3 sequence is 14 residues long. Germline assignment: CDR1 MNHEY and CDR2 SMNVEV (reference sequence).

The V and J genes are TRBV27 and TRBJ2-5; 11 nucleotides match TRBD2. The clonotype originates from a human donor with active or convalescent COVID-19. The donor label of this sample is uncertain. Sequences were obtained from peripheral blood. CDR3 nucleotides: TGTGCCAGCAGTTTCCTAGCGGGAGGAGAGACCCAGTACTTC. Translated, it gives CASSFLAGGETQYF.